This T cell receptor (beta chain) was sequenced for a study of cytotoxic CD8 clonotypes in ibrutinib-treated CLL. Study results and limitations: Sampling schedules were unmatched across sustained-remission and progressing patients. Baseline clonality, above age-matched healthy donor levels, tracked circulating CD8+ T-cell counts. On treatment, the uncommon public clonotypes contracted or remained stable.

The CDR3 consists of 18 residues. Germline CDR1 reads SGHDT; CDR2 reads YYEEEE. Generated by immunoSEQ multiplex PCR, the TCRdb table keeps only in-frame clones and is missing some. The table lists 200,000 to 250,000 clones, 75% to 85% of them singletons. Genomic DNA (around 2 micrograms) was obtained from cryopreserved PBMCs for construction of TCR beta libraries. To note about this clone: What it binds is unknown. The junction and the germline gene differ at one end; a read error may be behind it.

The chain has TRBV5-6 and TRBJ2-5; 11 nucleotides line up with TRBD2. This TCR came from a human donor with chronic lymphocytic leukemia. Sequencing was performed on PBMCs, taken after 12 months of ibrutinib treatment. The DNA for the CDR3 is TGTGCCAGCAGCTTGTCCCCTAGCGGGGGGCAGGCCCAAGCGACCCAGTACTTC. Its translation: CASSLSPSGGQAQATQYF. The whole variable domain, remainder taken from reference TRBV5-6 and TRBJ2-5, is DAGVTQSPTHLIKTRGQQVTLRCSPKSGHDTVSWYQQALGQGPQFIFQYYEEEERQRGNFPDRFSGHQFPNYSSELNVNALLLGDSALYLCASSLSPSGGQAQATQYFGPGTRLLVL.